These T cell receptor beta chains were read from a single sample in a study of glioma-infiltrating T cells after dendritic cell vaccination. The repertoire was sequenced with immunoSEQ multiplex PCR; TCRdb's copy has only in-frame clones and lacks some. The sample lists tens of thousands of clones; about four fifths were seen once. This material consisted of blood, taken before dendritic cell vaccination. Receptor source: a human donor with glioblastoma. The CDR3 runs from the conserved cysteine through the conserved F or W. Each record gives: J gene, V gene, clone size, D gene, CDR3 DNA, CDR3 protein. D genes are given only for firm matches. Size tells how often a clone was seen (once, few, many) or the class of an expanded clone, and some rows leave it out.

>TRBJ2-2|TRBV7-9|few|TRBD1
TGTGCCAGCAGCAGAACAGGGGACACCGGGGAGCTGTTTTTT
CASSRTGDTGELFF
>TRBJ2-1|TRBV5-8|NA|NA
TGTGCCAGCAGCTTGGGAAGACAGGACAATGAGCAGTTCTTC
CASSLGRQDNEQFF
>TRBJ2-3|TRBV6-6|NA|TRBD2
TGTGCCAGCAGTTCAGGACTAGCGGTAAATACGCAGTATTTT
CASSSGLAVNTQYF
>TRBJ1-3|TRBV6-5|NA|NA
TGTGCCAGCACCAGGACAGCGAGCTCTGGAAACACCATATATTTT
CASTRTASSGNTIYF
>TRBJ1-2|TRBV27|NA|NA
TGTGCCAGCTTTGGGGGGGCTAACTATGGCTACACCTTC
CASFGGANYGYTF
>TRBJ2-5|TRBV4-2|NA|TRBD2
TGTGCCAGCAGCCAAAAGGCGGGGGGGCCGTCCCAAGAGACCCAGTACTTC
CASSQKAGGPSQETQYF
>TRBJ2-5|TRBV30|NA|NA
TGTGCCTGGAGTGTCCAGGAAGAGACCCAGTACTTC
CAWSVQEETQYF
>TRBJ2-3|TRBV5-1|NA|TRBD2
TGCGCCAGCAGCCGAACGGGGCTAGCGGGGGGGCTGAGCACAGATACGCAGTATTTT
CASSRTGLAGGLSTDTQYF
>TRBJ1-5|TRBV7-2|NA|TRBD1
TGTGCCAGCAGCGGCGCTCCGACAGGGCTGCCCCAGCATTTT
CASSGAPTGLPQHF
>TRBJ1-1|TRBV10-3|NA|TRBD1
TGTGCCAGCGCCCTTCAGGGGGGCCCTGAAGCTTTCTTT
CASALQGGPEAFF
>TRBJ2-5|TRBV5-4|NA|TRBD2
TGTGCCAGCAGCTTGGGACTAGCGGGGGAAGAGACCCAGTACTTC
CASSLGLAGEETQYF
>TRBJ1-2|TRBV15|NA|TRBD1
TGTGCCACCAGCAGAAACAGGGGTTCCAACTATGGCTACACCTTC
CATSRNRGSNYGYTF
>TRBJ1-1|TRBV6-5|once|TRBD1
TGTGCCAGCAGATCCCGACAGGGTGGCACTGAAGCTTTCTTT
CASRSRQGGTEAFF
>TRBJ2-7|TRBV5-1|NA|TRBD2
TGCGCCAGCAGCATAGCGGGTGGGGGGAACTCCTACGAGCAGTACTTC
CASSIAGGGNSYEQYF
>TRBJ1-5|TRBV19|NA|NA
TGTGCCAGTAGTATAGGCGGTAGCAATCAGCCCCAGCATTTT
CASSIGGSNQPQHF
>TRBJ1-2|TRBV5-6|once|NA
TGTGCCAGCAGCTTGTTTACAGCCTCCAACTATGGCTACACCTTC
CASSLFTASNYGYTF